Listed below are T cell receptor beta chains from one sample, sequenced in a study of OX40 agonist ivuxolimab in advanced cancers. Clones were sequenced by immunoSEQ multiplex PCR, and TCRdb holds only the in-frame ones, with some missing. The data contain 65,000 to 100,000 clones, about 91% of them seen just once; the ten biggest clones take up more than 5.5%. The sequenced sample was CD4+ or CD8+ T cells sorted from blood, obtained in a trial of the OX40 agonist ivuxolimab. These receptor sequences come from an adult with an advanced solid tumor such as melanoma, head and neck, liver or kidney cancer. Both conserved end residues are part of each CDR3. D genes are given only for firm matches. Some rows mark clone size as missing; the rest say once, few, many or name a class of expanded clone.

j_gene	d_gene	len	v_gene	abundance	CDR3nt	CDR3aa
TRBJ1-3	.	15	TRBV19	.	TGTGCCAGTAGTACCTTACTCAGCTCTGGAAACACCATATATTTT	CASSTLLSSGNTIYF
TRBJ1-4	.	16	TRBV9	.	TGTGCCAGCAGCTCGGGACTGCAGGCAACTAATGAAAAACTGTTTTTT	CASSSGLQATNEKLFF
TRBJ2-2	.	14	TRBV7-3	once	TGTGCCAGCAGCTCCGAGCGGGCCACCGGGGAGCTGTTTTTT	CASSSERATGELFF
TRBJ1-3	TRBD1	16	TRBV6-5	.	TGTGCCAGCAGTTACTTGGGACAGAAGTCTGGAAACACCATATATTTT	CASSYLGQKSGNTIYF
TRBJ2-1	TRBD2	15	TRBV4-1	.	TGCGCCAGCAGCCAAGAACTAGCGGGAGCCCGTGAGCAGTTCTTC	CASSQELAGAREQFF
TRBJ2-7	.	12	TRBV5-1	.	TGCGCCAGCAGCTTGGCAGGGTTCGAGCAGTACTTC	CASSLAGFEQYF
TRBJ1-1	.	13	TRBV5-1	.	TGCGCCAGCAGCTCCACCATGAACACTGAAGCTTTCTTT	CASSSTMNTEAFF
TRBJ2-5	TRBD2	15	TRBV19	few	TGTGCCAGTAGTATGGTGGCTAGCGGCCAGGAGACCCAGTACTTC	CASSMVASGQETQYF
TRBJ2-2	.	15	TRBV6-1	.	TGTGCCAGCAGTGTTGGAGGGGTGGTCACCGGGGAGCTGTTTTTT	CASSVGGVVTGELFF
TRBJ2-2	.	14	TRBV5-1	.	TGCGCCAGCAGCTCGGGACACGGAGGAGGGGAGCTGTTTTTT	CASSSGHGGGELFF
TRBJ2-1	TRBD2	17	TRBV9	.	TGTGCCAGCAGCCCATACTCTGGACTAGCGGCCTACAATGAGCAGTTCTTC	CASSPYSGLAAYNEQFF
TRBJ2-7	TRBD1	15	TRBV7-6	few	TGTGCCAGCAGCTTAGGGGGACAGGGAACCTACGAGCAGTACTTC	CASSLGGQGTYEQYF
TRBJ1-2	.	11	TRBV19	.	TGTGCCAGTAGTATAGGGGGAGGCTACACCTTC	CASSIGGGYTF
TRBJ2-5	TRBD2	16	TRBV7-9	.	TGTGCCAGCAGCTTTCTGGGGAGGGCCTTGGTAGAGACCCAGTACTTC	CASSFLGRALVETQYF
TRBJ2-7	.	16	TRBV7-9	few	TGTGCCAGCAGCTTAGTGGTCAGTTCTAGGGCAAGCGAGCAGTACTTC	CASSLVVSSRASEQYF
TRBJ2-1	.	15	TRBV11-3	.	TGTGCCAGCAGCTTAGACGGCGGCTCCTACAATGAGCAGTTCTTC	CASSLDGGSYNEQFF
TRBJ2-6	.	19	TRBV5-1	.	TGCGCCAGCAGCTTAGCCCCGGCAGGGTCCGTTGGGGGGGCCAACGTCCTGACTTTC	CASSLAPAGSVGGANVLTF
TRBJ2-3	TRBD2	18	TRBV5-1	.	TGCGCCAGCAGCTTACGGGTTAGGGCGGGAGGCCCCACAGATACGCAGTATTTT	CASSLRVRAGGPTDTQYF
TRBJ1-2	.	15	TRBV11-2	.	TGTGCCAGCAGCTCATGGGGGGCTGCCAACTATGGCTACACCTTC	CASSSWGAANYGYTF
TRBJ2-7	TRBD1	10	TRBV6-6	.	TGTGCCAGCAGTTCCGGACAGGTATCCTTC	CASSSGQVSF